The rows below give T cell receptor beta chains drawn from one sample of a study of technical replicates of blood from a handful of donors. The table came from immunoSEQ multiplex PCR; TCRdb's copy has only in-frame clones and leaves some out. Found here are about 76,000 clones, approximately 86% of them singletons; the top ten hold approximately 5%. The sample comprised PBMCs. Receptor source: a human donor in good health. Some clones in this sample may be carry-over from other donors' samples. Both conserved end residues are part of each CDR3. D genes are given only for firm matches. The size of a clone is reported for some rows only, either as once, few or many, or as a class for expanded clones.

>NA|NA|TRBV20-1|TRBJ2-3
CSIDWKTTQYF
TGCAGCATAGACTGGAAGACCACGCAGTATTTT
>NA|NA|TRBV14|TRBJ2-5
CASSQEGEIPGTQYF
TGTGCCAGCAGCCAAGAGGGTGAGATACCAGGGACCCAGTACTTC
>NA|TRBD2|TRBV7-2|TRBJ2-3
CASSLSGRGTDTQYF
TGTGCCAGCAGCCTTAGCGGGAGGGGCACAGATACGCAGTATTTT
>NA|TRBD1|TRBV29-1|TRBJ2-7
CSVEDRPSYEQYF
TGCAGCGTTGAGGACAGGCCATCCTACGAGCAGTACTTC
>NA|NA|TRBV5-1|TRBJ1-5
CASSLEGDSNQPQHF
TGCGCCAGCAGCTTGGAAGGGGATAGCAATCAGCCCCAGCATTTT
>NA|TRBD1|TRBV10-3|TRBJ1-2
CAIRGTDEYNYGYTF
TGTGCCATCAGGGGGACAGACGAATATAACTATGGCTACACCTTC
>NA|NA|TRBV30|TRBJ2-1
CAWSVLWRSSYNEQFF
TGTGCCTGGAGTGTACTCTGGCGGAGCTCCTACAATGAGCAGTTCTTC
>NA|TRBD1|TRBV30|TRBJ1-5
CAWSHRGQGALRPQHF
TGTGCCTGGAGTCACCGAGGACAGGGAGCCTTGCGGCCCCAGCATTTT
>NA|TRBD1|TRBV10-3|TRBJ2-1
CAISAEQGAGNEQFF
TGTGCCATCAGTGCAGAACAGGGGGCAGGCAATGAGCAGTTCTTC
>NA|TRBD1|TRBV6-5|TRBJ2-5
CASRPTGGQETQYF
TGTGCCAGCAGACCGACAGGGGGCCAAGAGACCCAGTACTTC
>NA|NA|TRBV5-6|TRBJ2-4
CASSSNQRRSLAKNIQYF
TGTGCCAGCAGCTCGAACCAAAGGCGGAGCTTAGCCAAAAACATTCAGTACTTC
>NA|NA|TRBV7-9|TRBJ1-5
CASSLAGGNQPQHF
TGTGCCAGCAGCTTAGCAGGGGGCAATCAGCCCCAGCATTTT
>NA|TRBD1|TRBV5-1|TRBJ1-6
CASSRRTGESPLHF
TGCGCCAGCAGCCGGCGGACAGGGGAATCACCCCTCCACTTT
>NA|NA|TRBV5-4|TRBJ2-1
CASSLVTGSHEQFF
TGTGCCAGCAGCTTGGTAACAGGTTCGCATGAGCAGTTCTTC
>NA|TRBD2|TRBV4-2|TRBJ2-2
CASSGPGTSGIDTGELFF
TGTGCCAGCAGCGGTCCCGGGACTAGCGGGATTGACACCGGGGAGCTGTTTTTT
>NA|NA|TRBV27|TRBJ2-3
CASSRTGTPNPSTDTQYF
TGTGCCAGCAGTCGAACCGGGACACCAAACCCAAGCACAGATACGCAGTATTTT
>few|NA|TRBV19|TRBJ1-5
CASSILSDNQPQHF
TGTGCCAGTAGTATACTCAGCGACAATCAGCCCCAGCATTTT
>NA|TRBD1|TRBV9|TRBJ2-1
CASSAQGTGNSYNEQFF
TGTGCCAGCAGCGCGCAGGGGACAGGGAACTCCTACAATGAGCAGTTCTTC
>once|TRBD1|TRBV6-5|TRBJ1-4
CASSRQGNTNEKLFF
TGTGCCAGCAGCAGACAGGGTAACACTAATGAAAAACTGTTTTTT
>NA|NA|TRBV2|TRBJ1-5
CASSEETVSNQPQHF
TGTGCCAGCAGTGAGGAGACGGTGAGCAATCAGCCCCAGCATTTT
>few|NA|TRBV5-6|TRBJ1-2
CASSRQRGYTF
TGTGCCAGCAGCCGACAGCGTGGCTACACCTTC
>NA|NA|TRBV9|TRBJ2-5
CASSTPEEYSETQYF
TGTGCCAGCAGCACACCCGAGGAGTATTCGGAGACCCAGTACTTC
>NA|TRBD2|TRBV5-6|TRBJ2-1
CASSKPSGGVYNEQFF
TGTGCCAGCAGCAAACCTAGCGGGGGTGTCTACAATGAGCAGTTCTTC
>NA|TRBD2|TRBV7-2|TRBJ2-7
CASSLGLAVIEQYF
TGTGCCAGCAGCTTAGGACTAGCGGTTATCGAGCAGTACTTC
>many|NA|TRBV4-3|TRBJ2-3
CASSQEGRETDTQYF
TGCGCCAGCAGCCAAGAGGGACGGGAGACAGATACGCAGTATTTT
>NA|NA|TRBV6-6|TRBJ1-1
CASSIRDRNTEAFF
TGTGCCAGCAGTATCAGGGATCGGAACACTGAAGCTTTCTTT
>NA|TRBD1|TRBV5-1|TRBJ2-7
CASSLPGQGWEQYF
TGCGCCAGCAGCTTGCCGGGACAGGGGTGGGAGCAGTACTTC
>NA|NA|TRBV5-6|TRBJ1-1
CASSFGQFATAEAFF
TGTGCCAGCAGCTTCGGACAGTTCGCAACGGCTGAAGCTTTCTTT
>NA|NA|TRBV4-1|TRBJ2-6
CASSREQGAGANVLTF
TGCGCCAGCAGCCGGGAACAGGGAGCTGGGGCCAACGTCCTGACTTTC
>NA|NA|TRBV15|TRBJ2-2
CATSGKSGTGELFF
TGTGCCACCAGCGGAAAGAGCGGGACCGGGGAGCTGTTTTTT
>NA|NA|TRBV4-2|TRBJ1-6
CASSQEGSENSPLHF
TGTGCCAGCAGCCAAGAAGGGAGCGAGAATTCACCCCTCCACTTT
>NA|NA|TRBV6-6|TRBJ1-5
CASSYSAGAGQPQHF
TGTGCCAGCAGTTACTCTGCAGGGGCGGGTCAGCCCCAGCATTTT
>NA|NA|TRBV15|TRBJ2-1
CATSSGVGSVNEQFF
TGTGCCACCAGCAGCGGGGTCGGGAGTGTAAATGAGCAGTTCTTC
>NA|TRBD1|TRBV5-1|TRBJ1-4
CASSPDRVPNEKLFF
TGCGCCAGCAGCCCCGACAGGGTACCTAATGAAAAACTGTTTTTT
>NA|TRBD1|TRBV19|TRBJ1-6
CASSIDAVQGASYNSPLHF
TGTGCCAGTAGTATAGACGCAGTCCAGGGGGCATCCTATAATTCACCCCTCCACTTT
>NA|NA|TRBV5-1|TRBJ2-5
CASSIRGTYETQYF
TGCGCCAGCAGCATAAGGGGCACTTATGAGACCCAGTACTTC
>few|NA|TRBV7-6|TRBJ1-6
CASSLGQLNSPLHF
TGTGCCAGCAGCTTAGGACAGTTAAATTCACCCCTCCACTTT
>NA|NA|TRBV6-5|TRBJ2-7
CASSYSYYEQYF
TGTGCCAGCAGTTACTCCTACTACGAGCAGTACTTC
>few|TRBD1|TRBV5-1|TRBJ2-5
CASSLQGETQYF
TGCGCCAGCAGCTTACAGGGGGAGACCCAGTACTTC
>NA|NA|TRBV5-1|TRBJ2-7
CASSLEGAYEQYF
TGCGCCAGCAGCTTGGAGGGAGCCTACGAGCAGTACTTC
>NA|TRBD2|TRBV12-5|TRBJ2-1
CASGPGLARVDEQFF
TGTGCTAGTGGTCCGGGACTAGCTCGGGTCGATGAGCAGTTCTTC
>NA|NA|TRBV18|TRBJ1-2
CASSPFQGGDGYTF
TGTGCCAGCTCACCGTTCCAGGGAGGGGATGGCTACACCTTC
>NA|TRBD1|TRBV5-6|TRBJ2-1
CASSLADREWGEQFF
TGTGCCAGCAGCTTGGCCGACAGGGAATGGGGTGAGCAGTTCTTC
>NA|TRBD1|TRBV18|TRBJ2-7
CASSPRDRAYEQYF
TGTGCCAGCTCACCACGGGACAGGGCTTACGAGCAGTACTTC
>NA|NA|TRBV6-1|TRBJ2-1
CASSERANPSYNEQFF
TGTGCCAGCAGTGAAAGAGCTAACCCCTCCTACAATGAGCAGTTCTTC
>NA|TRBD1|TRBV7-8|TRBJ1-4
CASSGDSNNEKLFF
TGTGCCAGCAGCGGGGACAGTAATAATGAAAAACTGTTTTTT
>NA|NA|TRBV9|TRBJ2-1
CASSVGGAAYNEQFF
TGTGCCAGCAGCGTAGGGGGCGCAGCTTACAATGAGCAGTTCTTC
>NA|NA|TRBV6-5|TRBJ2-7
CASREDHSYEQYF
TGTGCCAGCAGGGAGGACCATTCCTACGAGCAGTACTTC
>few|NA|TRBV9|TRBJ2-7
CASSGGLTLDEQYF
TGTGCCAGCAGCGGGGGGCTAACGCTCGACGAGCAGTACTTC
>NA|TRBD1|TRBV19|TRBJ1-5
CASSPEQGVGNQPQHF
TGTGCCAGTAGTCCCGAACAGGGGGTGGGCAATCAGCCCCAGCATTTT
>NA|TRBD1|TRBV19|TRBJ2-6
CASSLAGTGLYGANVLTF
TGTGCCAGTAGCCTTGCCGGGACAGGCCTCTATGGGGCCAACGTCCTGACTTTC
>NA|NA|TRBV5-1|TRBJ1-5
CASSLGDRNNQPQHF
TGCGCCAGCAGCTTGGGCGACAGAAACAATCAGCCCCAGCATTTT
>NA|TRBD1|TRBV7-7|TRBJ2-5
CASSSGTVVGTQYF
TGTGCCAGCAGCAGTGGGACAGTTGTAGGGACCCAGTACTTC